Below, 15 T cell receptor beta chains from the same sample are listed, as sequenced in a study of shared clonotypes between healthy human individuals. The data were produced by immunoSEQ multiplex PCR, yet TCRdb's version contains in-frame clones alone and is incomplete. The table has over a million clones, 70% to 80% seen once; the top ten hold approximately 0.52%. Sequencing was performed on memory CD4+ T cells from PBMCs. Subset denoted: CD45RA-negative fraction. These receptors were obtained from a man aged 18 to 30 in good health. Some clones in this sample may be carry-over from other donors' samples.

This chain links TRBV11-3 with TRBJ2-2, with D perhaps assigned TRBD1 or TRBD2 (5 bases each). V gave up 5 bases and J gave up 5 bases, with 15 bases separating them. This CDR3 spans 15 amino acids. Germline V gene data show CDR1 as SGHNT and CDR2 as YENEEA. This CDR3 reads CASSPRDPGTGELFF. The CDR3 DNA follows: TGTGCCAGCAGCCCCAGGGACCCTGGGACCGGGGAGCTGTTTTTT.

The chain links TRBV2 to TRBJ2-1; the D is unclear. V lost 6 bases, J lost 0 bases, and 6 bases lay in between. The CDR3 is 13 residues long. The germline V gene encodes CDR1 SNHLY and CDR2 FYNNEI. CDR3 DNA sequence: TGTGCCAGCAGAAGTTCCTCCTACAATGAGCAGTTCTTC. Translated, it gives CASRSSSYNEQFF. Complete variable domain (other parts from reference TRBV2 and TRBJ2-1): EPEVTQTPSHQVTQMGQEVILRCVPISNHLYFYWYRQILGQKVEFLVSFYNNEISEKSEIFDDQFSVERPDGSNFTLKIRSTKLEDSAMYFCASRSSSYNEQFFGPGTRLTVL.

This clone was observed a single time. The chain couples TRBV6-6 to TRBJ2-7; D may match TRBD1 or TRBD2 (6 bases each). V shed 0 bases and J shed 5 bases, with 11 bases lying between them. Germline V gives CDR1 MNHNY, CDR2 SVGAGI (reference sequence). The CDR3 is 14 amino acids. The chain's CDR3 is CASSYSTGADEQYF. The CDR3 nucleotides are TGTGCCAGCAGTTACTCGACGGGGGCCGACGAGCAGTACTTC.

Details on this clone: The same CDR3 also results from other DNA sequences found in this sample. This chain links TRBV7-2 with TRBJ2-7; 11 positions match TRBD2. V trimming: 1 base; J trimming: 0 bases; junction bases outside the gene matches: 2. The CDR3 is 16 amino acids. Germline V gene sequence: CDR1 SGHTA, CDR2 FQGNSA. The CDR3: CASSLEGTSGSYEQYF. For the CDR3, the DNA is TGTGCCAGCAGCTTAGAAGGGACTAGCGGCTCCTACGAGCAGTACTTC.

The chain employs TRBV27 and TRBJ1-2; 9 positions agree with TRBD1. This CDR3 is 17 amino acids long. CDR1 and CDR2 (germline): MNHEY, SMNVEV (reference sequence). V shed 1 base and J 4 bases; nucleotides not matched to a gene: 10. CDR3 nucleotide sequence: TGTGCCAGCAGTTTATTCATCGGGACAGGGTCCAGCTATGGCTACACCTTC. Translated, it gives CASSLFIGTGSSYGYTF.

The V call is TRBV30, the J call TRBJ2-5, with a tentative D call TRBD1 (6 bases). The germline V and J ends were trimmed by 4 bases and 0 bases, with 15 bases remaining between them. Per the germline V gene, CDR1 is GTSNPN and CDR2 is SVGIG (reference sequence). CDR3 length: 15 amino acids. CDR3 amino acids: CAWNPTGPYQETQYF. CDR3 sequence (DNA): TGTGCCTGGAACCCCACAGGGCCCTACCAAGAGACCCAGTACTTC.

This clone was picked up one time. The chain recombines TRBV5-1 with TRBJ2-1; D is perhaps TRBD2 (5 bases). CDR1 is SGHRS, CDR2 YFSETQ, per germline. V lost 2 bases and J lost 7, with 16 bases in between. The CDR3 consists of 15 residues. CDR3 sequence reads: CASSLRGGAANEQFF. The CDR3 DNA sequence: TGCGCCAGCAGCTTACGGGGTGGTGCCGCGAATGAGCAGTTCTTC.

The chain employs TRBV11-2 and TRBJ2-1, with D perhaps TRBD1 (6 bases). CDR3 length: 15 residues. Trimming left V 6 bases short and J 3 bases short, with 15 bases between. Germline values: CDR1 SGHAT, CDR2 FQNNGV. This CDR3 is CASRPNQGYYNEQFF. As DNA, the CDR3 is TGTGCCAGCAGGCCCAACCAGGGGTACTACAATGAGCAGTTCTTC.

This CDR3 is CASSTRGWNTEAFF. The CDR3, as DNA: TGTGCCAGCAGCACGCGGGGTTGGAACACTGAAGCTTTCTTT. The chain has TRBV9 and TRBJ1-1, with no clear D. The CDR3 runs to 14 residues. Germline V gene data show CDR1 as SGDLS and CDR2 as YYNGEE. V lost 4 bases to trimming and J lost 1 base, with 11 bases between them.

The chain carries TRBV11-2 and TRBJ2-7, with TRBD2 matching 11 bases. The ends lost 5 bases at V and 0 bases at J; junction bases unmatched: 15. The CDR3 consists of 19 residues. Looked up from germline, CDR1 is SGHAT and CDR2 is FQNNGV. The CDR3 nucleotides are TGTGCCAGCAGCACACTCGAACTAACACTAGCGGGAGTCTCCTACGAGCAGTACTTC. Encoded protein: CASSTLELTLAGVSYEQYF.

The V and J genes are TRBV11-2 and TRBJ2-3; D assignment may be TRBD1 or TRBD2 (6 bases each). CDR3 length: 16 residues. V was clipped by 5 bases and J by 3 bases, with 18 bases between them. The germline V gene has CDR1 SGHAT and CDR2 FQNNGV. The CDR3 loop reads CASSPRDPGATDTQYF. In DNA, the CDR3 is TGTGCCAGCAGCCCCCGGGACCCGGGGGCGACAGATACGCAGTATTTT.

The V gene is TRBV6-6, the J gene TRBJ1-5; tentatively, D is TRBD1 (6 bases). The V gene lost 10 bases and the J gene lost 1 base, with 14 bases spanning the gap. Germline V gives CDR1 MNHNY, CDR2 SVGAGI (reference sequence). This CDR3 is 14 amino acids long. The CDR3 protein is CATVDSLSNQPQHF. CDR3 nucleotide sequence: TGTGCCACCGTGGACAGTCTCAGCAATCAGCCCCAGCATTTT.

The V and J genes are TRBV28 and TRBJ1-2, with D unclear. Germline V gene sequence: CDR1 MDHEN, CDR2 SYDVKM. This CDR3 is built from 11 residues. With 8 bases removed from V and 4 bases from J, the gap between germline ends came to 8 bases. The DNA of the CDR3 is TGTGCCAGCGGCATCGTCTATGGCTACACCTTC. Protein: CASGIVYGYTF.

The rearrangement joins TRBV6-4 to TRBJ2-1; possibly TRBD2 for D (6 bases). CDR3 length equals 18 residues. Germline V gives CDR1 MRHNA, CDR2 SNTAGT. With 4 bases removed from V and 0 bases from J, the gap between germline ends came to 19 bases. The DNA of the CDR3 is TGTGCCAGCAGTGTGGGACTGACATCAATCAGCTCCTACAATGAGCAGTTCTTC. This sequence encodes CASSVGLTSISSYNEQFF.

This clone showed up just a few times. Other DNA sequences in the sample encode the same CDR3. V usage is TRBV28 and J usage is TRBJ2-7; tentative D call: TRBD2 (6 bases). The length of the CDR3 is 14 residues. Germline CDR1 is MDHEN and CDR2 is SYDVKM. Trimming removed 5 bases from V and 0 bases from J, with 11 bases in between. The CDR3 DNA is TGTGCCAGCAGTACCCCGGGACTCTCCTACGAGCAGTACTTC. Amino acids: CASSTPGLSYEQYF. The complete variable domain, with remaining parts taken from reference TRBV28 and TRBJ2-7, reads DVKVTQSSRYLVKRTGEKVFLECVQDMDHENMFWYRQDPGLGLRLIYFSYDVKMKEKGDIPEGYSVSREKKERFSLILESASTNQTSMYLCASSTPGLSYEQYFGPGTRLTVT.